This TCR beta chain was found in a study of read filtering for tumor transcriptome and immune sequencing. Overall study context: Under 10 patients were R-ISS I, some 15 were R-ISS II, roughly seven were R-ISS III.

This clonotype was seen more than once but under ten times. Trimming shortened V by 1 base and J by 4 bases, and 11 bases separated the two germline ends. The CDR3 spans 14 residues. Germline V gene sequence: CDR1 SGHVS, CDR2 FQNEAQ. The library was built from around 0.4 ug RNA with molecular barcoded adaptors for alpha/delta and beta/gamma chains. From the reads, TCRdb called clonotypes with MiXCR, one entry per CDR3 protein. The sample has approximately 62,000 distinct CDR3 sequences; around a fifth are singletons. Sequenced sample: a population of CD138-negative cells sorted from bone marrow. This clonotype was sampled from a donor at least 40 years old with multiple myeloma. This chain joins TRBV7-8 and TRBJ2-7; tentatively, D is TRBD2 (5 bases). CDR3 DNA sequence: TGTGCCAGCAGCTTAGGCAGATGGGAGTACGAGCAGTACTTC. Translation gives CASSLGRWEYEQYF. Using reference TRBV7-8 and TRBJ2-7 for the parts outside the CDR3, the full variable domain is GAGVSQSPRYKVAKRGQDVALRCDPISGHVSLFWYQQALGQGPEFLTYFQNEAQLDKSGLPSDRFFAERPEGSVSTLKIQRTQQEDSAVYLCASSLGRWEYEQYFGPGTRLTVT.